The text below deals with one T cell receptor (beta chain). Authors' processing steps: Estimation of nucleated cell counts was performed using reference gene primer amplification. Only in-frame clones appear in the TCRdb table, and some are missing; sequencing was by immunoSEQ multiplex PCR. V, J and clone size were drawn from that table, and D and trimming were deduced from the DNA. This table has about 300,000 clones, about nine tenths appearing once. V was trimmed by 0 bases and J by 0 bases, leaving 7 bases between them. The CDR3 is made up of 14 amino acids. Germline V gives CDR1 SGDLS, CDR2 YYNGEE. The record originates from a study of blood T cell repertoires in COVID-19.

The chain joins TRBV9 to TRBJ2-7; maybe TRBD1 (6 bases). Input material: PBMCs or T cells enriched from blood (not recorded which). The receptor comes from a man in his thirties or forties who had recovered from COVID-19. The CDR3 DNA reads TGTGCCAGCAGCGTAGGCAGGGGCTCCTACGAGCAGTACTTC. Its translation is CASSVGRGSYEQYF.